The entry that follows covers one T cell receptor (beta chain) sequence. Its matching antigen is unknown. The PCR contained 60 Vbeta and 13 Jbeta primers. Assay: immunoSEQ multiplex PCR; the TCRdb copy retains only in-frame clones and omits some. This table has over 55,000 clones, roughly two thirds appearing once. The data belong to a study of cytomegalovirus exposure and HLA in healthy donors. Findings and caveats of the study: Later analysis placed DRB1 highest and HLA-C lowest in TCR association rates, which differed by HLA locus. TCR beta chains numbering more than 150 were designated cytomegalovirus-associated.

There are 16 residues in the CDR3. CDR1 is MNHNS and CDR2 is SASEGT in the germline V gene. V was clipped by 2 bases and J by 5 bases; unmatched bases: 9. Every donor was a healthy person donating bone marrow. Specimen: PBMCs. The clonotype was recovered from a man in his forties or fifties in good health and CMV-seropositive. The chain employs TRBV6-1 and TRBJ2-5, with 9 nucleotides matching TRBD1. CDR3 loop: CASSEMGQGEGETQYF. The DNA for the CDR3 is TGTGCCAGCAGTGAAATGGGACAGGGTGAGGGGGAGACCCAGTACTTC.